This T cell receptor (beta chain) came from a study of tumor and adjacent non-tumor tissue in lung cancer (dated by TCRdb to 2016 to 2019). Regarding the study in general: The cohort included about a dozen adenocarcinoma, 2 squamous cell carcinoma and 1 small cell lung cancer patients. Ages among the 15 or so patients ranged from roughly 31 to 85 years, there were 10 men and 5 women, and disease was at TNM stage I to III. Sequencing produced some 130,000,000 productive TCRbeta reads in total, an average of approximately 3.9 million reads per sample. The study compared bulk TCRbeta repertoires from lung tumor tissue and matched distant non-tumor lung tissue of roughly 14 lung cancer patients. Around 31 paired specimens, one tumor and one normal lung sample per patient, were profiled by TCRbeta CDR3 sequencing.

Spanning cysteine to phenylalanine, the CDR3 consists of 15 amino acids. Only CDR3 DNA remains: 45 bases, in frame from the first base. For this chain, trimming is 8 bases at the V end and 5 bases at the J end, and the number of junction bases without a gene match is 4. CDR1 and CDR2, per the germline V gene, are ENHRY and SYGVKD. Bulk unsorted tissue served as the source for RNA extraction, and RNA quality was assessed using a NanoDrop ND-1000 and an Agilent 2100. Normal lung samples were distant non-tumor tissue taken more than 3 cm from the tumor edge. All donors had newly diagnosed lung cancer, had not received prior chemotherapy, and were admitted for thoracic surgery in China between August and November 2014. Anyone who had undergone radiotherapy or chemotherapy before, or who had another cancer at the same time, was left out of the study. Pieces of surgical tissue measuring roughly 1-2.2 cm3 were kept in RNAlater solution and held at -80 degrees C until needed.

Points the paper makes about the study in general: Because peripheral blood was not sequenced, blood TCRbeta repertoires in the lung cancer patients of the study were not examined. Tumor tissue showed significantly higher TCR diversity (inverse Simpson) than normal lung tissue, at around 450 vs 150 (P = 0.0075, Mann-Whitney U test). Only about 16 patients were included in the cohort, and the need for larger samples and more detailed clinical data was noted by the authors. TCR diversity was significantly higher in younger patients, and greater tumor TCR diversity was associated with shorter overall survival and shorter disease-free survival. A significantly larger cumulative share of the repertoire was made up by the top 100 clones in normal lung than in tumor tissue. Neither the sequencing platform nor unique molecular identifiers are mentioned in the methods.

This clonotype was recorded at least ten times. No cognate antigen has been identified for it. The record has no base qualities; no much larger clone is one base away. Libraries came from multiplex PCR. The sequencer was an Illumina HiSeq 2500. Following protocols modified from ARM-PCR, the researchers constructed TCRbeta libraries through three rounds of nested PCR with primers (Table S4). Before sequencing, PCR products in the 200-500 bp range were cut out of the gel and cleaned up using the QIAquick gel extraction kit. The authors' analysis ran thus. Trimmomatic was used to clean the reads, FLASH merged the cleaned reads into complete CDR3 sequences, and MiTCR assigned the sequences to V(D)J germline segments. Clonal diversity was computed as the inverse Simpson's index with VDJtools. Productive reads were defined as in-frame sequences without a premature stop codon. TCRdb took the public reads, trimmed them with fastp at Q25, ran MiXCR for clone calling and kept in-frame beta chains. Rows with one shared CDR3 protein collapse into an entry with the most common genes and DNA. TCRdb assigned the V and J calls; the authors' analysis was not used. Present in this sample are some 99,000 distinct CDR3 sequences, about 65% of which were seen just once. The ten top clones hold under 20% of the sample.

Input material: distant non-tumor lung tissue. The rearranged chain carries TRBV10-3 and TRBJ2-1; 15 of the junction bases match TRBD2. This receptor was taken from a man aged 55 to 70 with non-small cell lung cancer. For the CDR3, the sequence is CAIGRTSGGDNEQFF. The nucleotide sequence is TGTGCCATCGGGAGGACTAGCGGGGGGGACAATGAGCAGTTCTTC.